This T cell receptor (beta chain) was observed in a study of blood T cell repertoires in COVID-19. Overall study context: From the United States, Italy and Spain came samples of acute and convalescent COVID-19.

In germline, CDR1 is ENHRY, CDR2 SYGVKD. The CDR3 loop spans 12 amino acids. Trimming stripped 2 bases from V and 7 bases from J, with 7 bases between. Original data processing: For nucleated cells, counts were estimated from reference gene primer amplification. Clones were read by immunoSEQ multiplex PCR, and TCRdb kept only the in-frame ones, dropping some. V, J and clone size are those of that table, while D and trimming were read from the DNA. The sample carries about 200,000 clones, almost 85% recorded once. The specimen was peripheral blood. The chain recombines TRBV10-3 with TRBJ2-3; D gene ambiguous. This sequence was found in a human donor with acute or convalescent COVID-19. The donor label of this sample is uncertain. The CDR3 loop is CAISEASNTQYF. CDR3 DNA: TGTGCCATCAGTGAGGCGTCCAATACGCAGTATTTT.